The 26 T cell receptor beta chains reported below all come from one sample, sequenced in a study of molecular identifiers for immune sequencing clone quantification. TCRdb processed the PCR reads anew with MiXCR; each CDR3 protein has one entry. This repertoire shows approximately 320,000 distinct CDR3 sequences, over 20% found once; its top ten account for around 0.7%. Sequenced material: naive CD8+ T cells from blood, with Jurkat cell RNA spiked in. Subset given: FACS-sorted CD8+CD4-CCR7+CD45RA+ naive T cells. The receptors were gathered from a human donor in good health. Some libraries in this study had Jurkat cell RNA spiked in.

This clonotype showed up many times. The CDR3 loop reads CSVEGWGVENEQYF. CDR3 in DNA: TGCAGCGTTGAAGGTTGGGGGGTTGAGAACGAGCAGTACTTC. The chain is built from TRBV29-1 and TRBJ2-7; perhaps TRBD2 as D (6 bases). Looked up from germline, CDR1 is SQVTM and CDR2 is ANQGSEA. The ends were cut back, 1 base at V and 5 bases at J, with 15 bases in the middle. This CDR3 comprises 14 residues.

This clonotype was counted at least ten times. The chain has TRBV9 and TRBJ2-7; D is undetermined. This CDR3 is 14 amino acids long. Trimming cost V 0 bases and J 1 base, with 8 bases left between them. Looked up from germline, CDR1 is SGDLS and CDR2 is YYNGEE. The CDR3 nucleotides read TGTGCCAGCAGCGTAGCTATGGGTTCCTACGAGCAGTACTTC. This encodes CASSVAMGSYEQYF.

This clonotype showed up many times. The V gene is TRBV28, the J gene TRBJ2-7; D possibly uses TRBD1 or TRBD2 (5 bases each). Germline V gene data show CDR1 as MDHEN and CDR2 as SYDVKM. This CDR3 has 14 residues. Trimming left V 6 bases short and J 7 bases short, with 19 bases between. CDR3: CASSYRGVRGEQYF. CDR3 nucleotides: TGTGCCAGCAGCTACCGGGGCGTCCGCGGGGAGCAGTACTTC.

This CDR3 is CSVRDLHPEAFF. The CDR3 nucleotides are TGCAGCGTGAGAGACCTTCACCCGGAAGCTTTCTTT. The chain links TRBV29-1 to TRBJ1-1; D unclear. The CDR3 loop spans 12 amino acids. V shed 6 bases and J shed 8 bases, with 16 bases lying between them. Germline V gene data show CDR1 as SQVTM and CDR2 as ANQGSEA.

The rearrangement uses TRBV27 and TRBJ2-7; 8 bases match TRBD1. This CDR3 has 15 amino acids. Trimming removed 4 bases from V and 2 bases from J; junction bases left unmatched: 7. Germline CDR1 is MNHEY and CDR2 is SMNVEV (reference sequence). Here the CDR3 DNA reads TGTGCCAGCAGTTCGGTGGACAGGGAGCCCTACGAGCAGTACTTC. Its protein is CASSSVDREPYEQYF.

Ten or more counts support this clonotype. The V and J genes are TRBV7-2 and TRBJ1-1; TRBD1 might be the D (5 bases). From germline, CDR1 is SGHTA and CDR2 FQGNSA. With 5 bases removed from V and 6 bases from J, the gap between germline ends came to 16 bases. The CDR3 has 14 residues. In DNA, the CDR3 is TGTGCCAGCAGCGAAATACGGGGCGAGGCTGAAGCTTTCTTT. It specifies CASSEIRGEAEAFF.

This clonotype turned up a few times. The V call is TRBV20-1, the J call TRBJ2-7; D is uncertain. Germline V gene lookup returns CDR1 DFQATT and CDR2 SNEGSKA (reference sequence). The germline V and J ends were trimmed by 1 base and 0 bases, with 16 bases remaining between them. The CDR3 has 16 amino acids. CDR3 nucleotide sequence: TGCAGTGCTAGAGCTACCCTAGTACAGAGCTCCTACGAGCAGTACTTC. As protein: CSARATLVQSSYEQYF.

This clonotype was detected many times. The chain uses TRBV29-1 and TRBJ2-1, with D unclear. The germline gives CDR1 SQVTM, CDR2 ANQGSEA. The CDR3 is made up of 14 amino acids. V lost 4 bases to trimming and J lost 0 bases, with 10 bases between them. For the CDR3, the DNA is TGCAGCGTTGGTTCCATGACCTCCTACAATGAGCAGTTCTTC. It is translated as CSVGSMTSYNEQFF.

The sample holds many counts of this clonotype. The genes are TRBV5-5 and TRBJ2-7, with TRBD2 identical over 10 bases. Germline V gene lookup returns CDR1 SGHKS and CDR2 YYEKEE (reference sequence). There are 15 residues in the CDR3. J was trimmed by 5 bases and V by 2 bases; bases with no gene match: 7. CDR3 sequence: CASSLSFSGRNEQYF. The CDR3 nucleotides read TGTGCCAGCAGCTTATCGTTTAGCGGGAGGAACGAGCAGTACTTC.

The genes are TRBV7-2 and TRBJ2-3; 7 nucleotides agree with TRBD2. V shed 5 bases, J shed 2 bases, and the junction held 4 bases outside the gene matches. There are 14 residues in the CDR3. Germline V gives CDR1 SGHTA, CDR2 FQGNSA. The CDR3 is CASSALADTDTQYF. The CDR3 nucleotides are TGTGCCAGCAGCGCCCTAGCGGACACAGATACGCAGTATTTT.

A note on this clonotype: A much larger clonotype is one base distant, so this may be a read error. CDR3 coding DNA: TGTGCCAGCAGCGTCGGGAGGGCCTCCTACGAGCGGTACTTC. Protein: CASSVGRASYERYF. This chain joins TRBV9 and TRBJ2-7; 8 bases line up with TRBD2. This CDR3 is built from 14 residues. Germline values: CDR1 SGDLS, CDR2 YYNGEE.

The rearrangement links TRBV7-9 to TRBJ2-7; a weak D match, TRBD1 (6 bases). The CDR3 is 15 residues long. With 0 bases removed from V and 0 bases from J, the gap between germline ends came to 9 bases. The germline CDR1 and CDR2 sequences are SEHNR and FQNEAQ (reference sequence). The CDR3 DNA reads as TGTGCCAGCAGCTTAGCGCTGGACAGCTCCTACGAGCAGTACTTC. Amino acids: CASSLALDSSYEQYF.

Concerning this clonotype itself: Germline and junction disagree at one end, which may indicate a read error. This sequence joins TRBV7-9 and TRBJ2-5, with D uncertain. From germline, CDR1 is SEHNR and CDR2 FQNEAQ (reference sequence). There are 15 residues in the CDR3. This chain's CDR3 is CASSPPNSFQEPQYF. The CDR3 DNA follows: TGTGCCAGCAGCCCGCCTAATAGTTTCCAAGAGCCCCAGTACTTC.

Ten or more counts support this clonotype. The chain joins TRBV12-3 or TRBV12-4 to TRBJ2-7; the D gene is possibly TRBD2 (6 bases). V dropped 8 bases and J dropped 7 bases, with 12 bases sitting between them. This CDR3 comprises 11 residues. CDR3 loop: CASGGGVEQYF. The CDR3 DNA is TGTGCCAGCGGGGGAGGTGTTGAGCAGTACTTC.

This clonotype was detected only a few times. The J gene is TRBJ2-1, the V gene TRBV6-2 or TRBV6-3; D might be TRBD2 (5 bases). V dropped 2 bases and J dropped 0 bases, with 8 bases sitting between them. The CDR3 consists of 15 residues. Germline lookup yields CDR1 MNHEY and CDR2 SVGEGT. CDR3 region: CASSYEGSSYNEQFF. The CDR3 region has the DNA TGTGCCAGCAGTTACGAAGGGAGCTCCTACAATGAGCAGTTCTTC.

This clonotype showed up many times. The gene calls are TRBV7-6 and TRBJ1-1; D call uncertain. This CDR3 comprises 17 residues. Germline V gene sequence: CDR1 SGHVS, CDR2 FNYEAQ. V was clipped by 4 bases and J by 0 bases, with 18 bases between them. CDR3 DNA sequence: TGTGCCAGCAGCTCCAGTAGGGAAGAAGAACTGAACACTGAAGCTTTCTTT. Translation gives CASSSSREEELNTEAFF.

This clonotype was detected only a few times. This chain links TRBV4-2 with TRBJ1-3; D gene ambiguous. V was shortened by 1 base and J by 2 bases, with 21 bases between the two germline ends. In germline, CDR1 is LGHNA, CDR2 YNFKEQ. There are 19 residues in the CDR3. The CDR3 sequence is CASSQARAGGARPGNTIYF. Here the CDR3 DNA reads TGTGCCAGCAGCCAAGCTAGGGCAGGAGGAGCCAGGCCTGGAAACACCATATATTTT.

This clonotype appeared a few times. V gene TRBV6-5 combines with J gene TRBJ2-1; tentative D call: TRBD1 (7 bases). The CDR3 length is 12 residues. Germline values: CDR1 MNHEY, CDR2 SVGAGI. The V and J ends lost 2 bases and 14 bases respectively, with 13 bases between them. CDR3 sequence reads: CASSYGGGRKFF. CDR3 bases: TGTGCCAGCAGTTACGGAGGGGGCCGCAAGTTCTTC.

This clonotype was observed at least ten times. The chain joins TRBV7-2 to TRBJ1-5; D gene unclear. The CDR3 is 14 amino acids. The V and J ends lost 6 bases and 9 bases respectively, with 18 bases between them. Looked up from germline, CDR1 is SGHTA and CDR2 is FQGNSA. CDR3 amino acids: CASRSIPGFGPQHF. For the CDR3, the DNA is TGTGCCAGCAGATCAATCCCCGGCTTTGGGCCCCAGCATTTT.

The chain links TRBV19 to TRBJ2-5, with 7 bases identical to TRBD1. Germline CDR1 is LNHDA and CDR2 is SQIVND (reference sequence). The V gene end was trimmed by 3 bases and the J gene end by 5 bases; junction bases not matched to a gene: 6. The CDR3 has 14 residues. This chain's CDR3 is CASSMGTESETQYF. In DNA, the CDR3 is TGTGCCAGTAGTATGGGGACAGAGAGTGAGACCCAGTACTTC.

This clonotype was found many times. The CDR3 spells CASSQDAVAGGYEQFF. CDR3 bases: TGCGCCAGCAGCCAAGATGCGGTGGCAGGGGGCTATGAGCAGTTCTTC. This chain joins TRBV4-3 and TRBJ2-1; 8 bases fit TRBD1. V was pared by 0 bases and J by 8 bases, with 9 bases of the junction left unmatched. CDR1 is LGHNA, CDR2 YSLEER, per germline. CDR3 length equals 16 residues.

This clonotype showed up just a few times. The chain employs TRBV28 and TRBJ1-1, with D hard to call. CDR1 MDHEN and CDR2 SYDVKM come from the germline V gene. This CDR3 region has 12 residues. V was clipped by 6 bases and J by 1 base, with 6 bases between them. In DNA, the CDR3 is TGTGCCAGCAGGGAGAGGAACACTGAAGCTTTCTTT. As protein: CASRERNTEAFF. The variable domain in full, with the rest retrieved from reference TRBV28 and TRBJ1-1, is DVKVTQSSRYLVKRTGEKVFLECVQDMDHENMFWYRQDPGLGLRLIYFSYDVKMKEKGDIPEGYSVSREKKERFSLILESASTNQTSMYLCASRERNTEAFFGQGTRLTVV.

This clonotype was seen many times. The J gene is TRBJ2-7, the V gene TRBV29-1, with 9 nucleotides matching TRBD1. J gave up 2 bases and V 5 bases, and 1 base lay outside the gene matches. The CDR3 extends over 12 amino acids. Germline V CDR1 and CDR2: SQVTM, ANQGSEA. The CDR3 DNA follows: TGCAGCGTTACAGGGGGCCCCTACGAGCAGTACTTC. Translating it yields CSVTGGPYEQYF.

The chain is built from TRBV7-2 and TRBJ2-7; 7 bases agree with TRBD2. In germline, CDR1 is SGHTA, CDR2 FQGNSA. CDR3 length: 16 amino acids. V lost 5 bases to trimming and J lost 6 bases; unmatched junction nucleotides: 16. CDR3 coding DNA: TGTGCCAGCAGCCCGAGAGCTAGCGGCGAGCTACGCGAGCAGTACTTC. The encoded protein is CASSPRASGELREQYF.

This clonotype was recorded at least ten times. This sequence joins TRBV29-1 and TRBJ2-5; D is uncertain. Germline V gives CDR1 SQVTM, CDR2 ANQGSEA. V dropped 3 bases and J dropped 4 bases, with 9 bases sitting between them. CDR3 length: 12 residues. CDR3: CSVDVFGETQYF. The CDR3 bases are TGCAGCGTTGACGTGTTTGGAGAGACCCAGTACTTC.

This clonotype was found a few times. V and J are TRBV6-1 and TRBJ2-7; D remains unclear. CDR1 and CDR2 (germline): MNHNS, SASEGT. The CDR3 length is 14 residues. Trimming left V 1 base short and J 4 bases short, with 11 bases between. CDR3 sequence: CASSEGPSTYEQYF. In DNA, the CDR3 is TGTGCCAGCAGTGAAGGTCCAAGCACATACGAGCAGTACTTC.